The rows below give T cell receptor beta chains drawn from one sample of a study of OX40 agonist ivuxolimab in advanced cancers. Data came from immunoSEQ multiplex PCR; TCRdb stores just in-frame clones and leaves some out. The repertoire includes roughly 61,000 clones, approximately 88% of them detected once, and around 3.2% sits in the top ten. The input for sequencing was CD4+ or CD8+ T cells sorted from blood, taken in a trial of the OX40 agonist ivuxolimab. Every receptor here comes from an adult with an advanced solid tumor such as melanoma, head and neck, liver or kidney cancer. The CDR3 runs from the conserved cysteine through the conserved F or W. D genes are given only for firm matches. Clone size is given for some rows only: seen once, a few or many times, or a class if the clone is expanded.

TGTGCCGGAGGGGGACAGACTAGCAATCAGCCCCAGCATTTT	CAGGGQTSNQPQHF	.	TRBV30	TRBD1	TRBJ1-5
TGTGCCAGTAGTATGGACTGGGGCACCGGGGAGCTGTTTTTT	CASSMDWGTGELFF	.	TRBV19	.	TRBJ2-2
TGTGCCAGTAGTATTTTAACCACCGGGGAGCTGTTTTTT	CASSILTTGELFF	.	TRBV19	.	TRBJ2-2
TGCGCCAGCAGCCAAGATCAGGGGAGGTCTTACAATGAGCAGTTCTTC	CASSQDQGRSYNEQFF	.	TRBV4-1	.	TRBJ2-1
TGTGCCAGCCAGGGACAGGGGACTGGGGCCAACGTCCTGACTTTC	CASQGQGTGANVLTF	few	TRBV2	TRBD1	TRBJ2-6
TGTGCCAGCAGCTTAGGTATTTCTGGGAGGCCCCAGCATTTT	CASSLGISGRPQHF	.	TRBV7-9	.	TRBJ1-5
TGTGCCAGCAGCTTACAGGGAGAAGGCTACAATGAGCAGTTCTTC	CASSLQGEGYNEQFF	once	TRBV7-9	.	TRBJ2-1
TGTGCCAGTAGTAAGGGGACAGCGATGAAGGATGGCTACACCTTC	CASSKGTAMKDGYTF	.	TRBV19	TRBD1	TRBJ1-2
TGTGCCAGCAGCTTAGACGTGGTGCAGTTCTTC	CASSLDVVQFF	.	TRBV11-1	.	TRBJ2-1
TGTGCCAGCAGTGTACAGGGAGGCACTGAAGCTTTCTTT	CASSVQGGTEAFF	.	TRBV6-4	.	TRBJ1-1
TGTGCCAGTAGTATCATTAGCGGGAGGTCGGGCACCGGGGAGCTGTTTTTT	CASSIISGRSGTGELFF	once	TRBV19	TRBD2	TRBJ2-2
TGTGCCAGCAGCTGGACAAGCCAAGGGACCCAGTACTTC	CASSWTSQGTQYF	.	TRBV5-8	.	TRBJ2-5
TGTGCCTGGAGTCTAGACAGTAATCAGCCCCAGCATTTT	CAWSLDSNQPQHF	few	TRBV30	.	TRBJ1-5
TGTGCCAGCAGTCATAACAGAGGGGAGCTGTTTTTT	CASSHNRGELFF	few	TRBV28	.	TRBJ2-2
TGTGCCAGTAGTATTCTAGCGGGTAAAAACATTCAGTACTTC	CASSILAGKNIQYF	.	TRBV19	TRBD2	TRBJ2-4
TGTGCCAGCTGCACCGGGGGGAGAACCGGGGAGCTGTTTTTT	CASCTGGRTGELFF	once	TRBV6-6	TRBD2	TRBJ2-2
TGTGCCAGCAGCTTAACAGGGGCGAGTTACAATGAGCAGTTCTTC	CASSLTGASYNEQFF	once	TRBV5-5	TRBD1	TRBJ2-1
TGCAGCGTTCGCGGGTCTAGCGAAAGCACAGATACGCAGTATTTT	CSVRGSSESTDTQYF	.	TRBV29-1	.	TRBJ2-3
TGTGCCAGCAGTTTATGGGGGGCCCTGAACACTGAAGCTTTCTTT	CASSLWGALNTEAFF	.	TRBV27	.	TRBJ1-1
TGTGCCTGGAGTGTACTCGTATCCTTTCCCGCGGAGCAGTACTTC	CAWSVLVSFPAEQYF	.	TRBV30	.	TRBJ2-7
TGTGCCAGCAGTAAAGGACAGGGCTATCGATCTCTGGGGGCCAACGTCCTGACTTTC	CASSKGQGYRSLGANVLTF	.	TRBV27	TRBD1	TRBJ2-6
TGTGCCAGCAGCTCCCCCACTACAACTAATGAAAAACTGTTTTTT	CASSSPTTTNEKLFF	.	TRBV7-8	.	TRBJ1-4
TGTGCCAGCTCACCAGGCGGACGGAGTGGGGGAGAGCAGTACTTC	CASSPGGRSGGEQYF	once	TRBV18	.	TRBJ2-7
TGCGCCAGCAGCCTCATGGGGGGAGAGACCCAGTACTTC	CASSLMGGETQYF	.	TRBV4-1	.	TRBJ2-5
TGTGCCAGCAGCTTAGAACTAGCGGTGCAGTTCTTC	CASSLELAVQFF	.	TRBV7-9	TRBD2	TRBJ2-1
TGTGCCAGCAGCCAAGACAGGGTGGACGAGCAGTACTTC	CASSQDRVDEQYF	.	TRBV11-2	TRBD1	TRBJ2-7
TGTGCCAGCAGTTACAGGAAGGGGAACACTGAAGCTTTCTTT	CASSYRKGNTEAFF	.	TRBV6-5	.	TRBJ1-1
TGTGCCAGCAGTTTAAGGGTCGGGGGTGACACAGATACGCAGTATTTT	CASSLRVGGDTDTQYF	.	TRBV27	.	TRBJ2-3
TGTGCCATCAGTGTAGCGAACACTGAAGCTTTCTTT	CAISVANTEAFF	.	TRBV10-3	.	TRBJ1-1
TGTGCCAGCAGCCAGTGGCAGGGCGGGATTGAAATCACAGATACGCAGTATTTT	CASSQWQGGIEITDTQYF	.	TRBV14	.	TRBJ2-3
TGTGCCAGCAGAATTACAGGGGTTTCCTACGAGCAGTACTTC	CASRITGVSYEQYF	once	TRBV6-5	TRBD1	TRBJ2-7
TGTGCCAGCAGCGTATCGGGGTCTAAGAACACTGAAGCTTTCTTT	CASSVSGSKNTEAFF	.	TRBV9	.	TRBJ1-1
TGCGCCAGCAGCCCCACCTCGGGCGATCAGCCCCAGCATTTT	CASSPTSGDQPQHF	.	TRBV5-1	.	TRBJ1-5
TGTGCCAGCTCACCAGAGGGTTACAATGAGCAGTTCTTC	CASSPEGYNEQFF	.	TRBV18	.	TRBJ2-1
TGCGCCAGCAGCTTGGGACAGCCCCAAGAGACCCAGTACTTC	CASSLGQPQETQYF	.	TRBV5-1	.	TRBJ2-5
TGCGCCAGCAGATCCGGGACAGGGGGTCAAGGAGAGCAGTACTTC	CASRSGTGGQGEQYF	once	TRBV5-1	TRBD1	TRBJ2-7
TGTGCCAGCTCACCACTCGAGCGACTACATGGCTACACCTTC	CASSPLERLHGYTF	.	TRBV18	.	TRBJ1-2
TGTGCCAGCAGCGAAGGGGGGGCCGGGGAGACCCAGTACTTC	CASSEGGAGETQYF	.	TRBV6-1	.	TRBJ2-5
TGTGCCATCAGTGCGGCAGACAACACTGAAGCTTTCTTT	CAISAADNTEAFF	.	TRBV10-3	.	TRBJ1-1
TGTGCCAGCTCACCGGAACGAGAGACTGAAGCTTTCTTT	CASSPERETEAFF	.	TRBV18	.	TRBJ1-1
TGTGCCAGCTCACCACCCCGGACTAGCGGATATTACACCGGGGAGCTGTTTTTT	CASSPPRTSGYYTGELFF	.	TRBV18	TRBD2	TRBJ2-2
TGTGCCAGCAGCTTTCAGGGATCTGACACTGAAGCTTTCTTT	CASSFQGSDTEAFF	.	TRBV5-4	.	TRBJ1-1
TGTGCCAGCAGCTTATTGGGCTTGGGCACTGAAGCTTTCTTT	CASSLLGLGTEAFF	.	TRBV7-9	.	TRBJ1-1
TGTGCCAGCACCAAACGGGCAGAACACAATGAGCAGTTCTTC	CASTKRAEHNEQFF	.	TRBV6-5	.	TRBJ2-1